Following are 17 T cell receptor beta chains from one sample sequenced in a study of cytomegalovirus exposure and HLA in healthy donors. 60 Vbeta and 13 Jbeta primers were used in PCR. TCRdb's table, derived via immunoSEQ multiplex PCR, lists solely in-frame clones and lacks some. The sample holds over 100,000 clones; roughly 70% are singletons and the top ten take approximately 5.4%. The sample was PBMCs. The receptors shown here come from a woman aged 70-85 years in good health and CMV-seropositive.

The J gene is TRBJ2-1, the V gene TRBV7-6, with a tentative D call TRBD1 (5 bases). The germline gives CDR1 SGHVS, CDR2 FNYEAQ. Trimming pared 5 bases from V and 1 base from J, leaving 24 bases between. The CDR3 covers 19 residues. CDR3 nucleotides: TGTGCCAGCAGCCAAAAGGTTGGGGCGAGAAGGCTATCCTACAATGAGCAGTTCTTC. This sequence encodes CASSQKVGARRLSYNEQFF.

This rearrangement joins TRBV6-5 to TRBJ2-7; D is perhaps TRBD2 (6 bases). Germline V CDR1 and CDR2: MNHEY, SVGAGI. The CDR3 sequence is 12 residues long. Deletions cut 8 bases from V and 2 bases from J, with 10 bases between. The CDR3 reads CASGGAPYEQYF. The DNA of the CDR3 is TGTGCCAGCGGCGGGGCGCCCTACGAGCAGTACTTC.

This chain connects TRBV19 to TRBJ2-5; 8 bases fit TRBD2. The trim removed 5 bases at V and 6 bases at J, leaving 11 bases unmatched. Germline loops: CDR1 LNHDA, CDR2 SQIVND (reference sequence). The CDR3 has 15 residues. The CDR3 DNA follows: TGTGCCAGTAGTGAGATAGCGGGGTCGATGCAGACCCAGTACTTC. Translated, it gives CASSEIAGSMQTQYF.

The chain employs TRBV30 and TRBJ1-2; TRBD1 matches at 10 bases. Losses at the gene ends were 5 bases for V and 8 bases for J; bases not matched to a gene: 8. CDR1 and CDR2 (germline): GTSNPN, SVGIG (reference sequence). CDR3 length: 13 residues. In DNA form, the CDR3 reads TGTGCCTGGCGGGACAGGGGTTCGGGCGGCTACACCTTC. This codes for CAWRDRGSGGYTF.

This clone was detected once. V gene TRBV19 combines with J gene TRBJ2-7; TRBD1 matches at 9 bases. The V segment lost 8 bases and the J segment 4 bases; nucleotides outside the gene matches: 15. The length of the CDR3 is 16 residues. CDR1 is LNHDA, CDR2 SQIVND, per germline (reference sequence). CDR3 in DNA: TGTGCCAGTGACGAACGAGGGACAGGGAGAAAGTACGAGCAGTACTTC. It codes for CASDERGTGRKYEQYF.

The CDR3 protein is CASSLDLGSSYNSPLHF. The CDR3 nucleotides are TGTGCCAGCAGCTTAGATCTGGGGAGCTCCTATAATTCACCCCTCCACTTT. V usage is TRBV7-8 and J usage is TRBJ1-6; D is uncertain. This CDR3 region has 17 residues. V was clipped by 1 base and J by 0 bases, with 10 bases between them. Germline CDR1 is SGHVS and CDR2 is FQNEAQ. The entire variable domain, with the rest obtained from reference TRBV7-8 and TRBJ1-6, is as follows: GAGVSQSPRYKVAKRGQDVALRCDPISGHVSLFWYQQALGQGPEFLTYFQNEAQLDKSGLPSDRFFAERPEGSVSTLKIQRTQQEDSAVYLCASSLDLGSSYNSPLHFGNGTRLTVT.

The chain employs TRBV2 and TRBJ2-2, with 10 positions matching TRBD2. V was clipped by 3 bases and J by 1 base; unmatched bases: 8. The CDR3 loop spans 18 amino acids. Germline V gives CDR1 SNHLY, CDR2 FYNNEI. The CDR3 loop is CASSEELAGGKNTGELFF. The CDR3 bases are TGTGCCAGCAGTGAGGAGTTAGCGGGGGGAAAGAACACCGGGGAGCTGTTTTTT. The complete variable domain, with remaining parts taken from reference TRBV2 and TRBJ2-2, reads EPEVTQTPSHQVTQMGQEVILRCVPISNHLYFYWYRQILGQKVEFLVSFYNNEISEKSEIFDDQFSVERPDGSNFTLKIRSTKLEDSAMYFCASSEELAGGKNTGELFFGEGSRLTVL.

The V and J genes are TRBV7-8 and TRBJ1-3; 9 bases agree with TRBD1. Germline trimming cut 5 bases from V and 1 base from J; bases unmatched to any gene: 6. Germline CDR1 is SGHVS and CDR2 is FQNEAQ. The CDR3 is 16 amino acids. The CDR3 DNA follows: TGTGCCAGCAGCCCCGGGACAGGGCTGTCTGGAAACACCATATATTTT. This translates into CASSPGTGLSGNTIYF.

This clone was seen more than once but under ten times. This chain's CDR3 is CAWSRDRPDDYTF. The CDR3 DNA reads TGTGCCTGGAGCCGAGACAGGCCAGATGACTACACCTTC. This sequence joins TRBV30 and TRBJ1-2; TRBD1 might be the D (6 bases). CDR3 length: 13 residues. V lost 3 bases and J 10 bases, leaving 18 bases between the germline ends. The germline V gene has CDR1 GTSNPN and CDR2 SVGIG (reference sequence).

V usage is TRBV4-1 and J usage is TRBJ1-2; 9 nucleotides line up with TRBD1. The trim removed 6 bases at V and 4 bases at J, leaving 12 bases unmatched. CDR3 length: 16 amino acids. Germline CDR1 MGHRA, CDR2 YSYEKL. CDR3 in DNA: TGCGCCAGCAGAGGCCTAAACAGGGGGCTTGTCTATGGCTACACCTTC. It specifies CASRGLNRGLVYGYTF.

The chain is built from TRBV18 and TRBJ1-2; 8 bases line up with TRBD1. Germline V lookup: CDR1 KGHSH, CDR2 LQKENI. The CDR3 length is 15 residues. Trimming took 6 bases from V and 4 from J; bases not matched to a gene: 10. The CDR3 sequence: CASSARTGIFYGYTF. CDR3 coding DNA: TGTGCCAGCTCGGCTAGGACAGGGATTTTCTATGGCTACACCTTC. Full variable domain (missing parts from reference TRBV18 and TRBJ1-2): NAGVMQNPRHLVRRRGQEARLRCSPMKGHSHVYWYRQLPEEGLKFMVYLQKENIIDESGMPKERFSAEFPKEGPSILRIQQVVRGDSAAYFCASSARTGIFYGYTFGSGTRLTVV.

The chain has TRBV5-4 and TRBJ1-2; unclear D gene. V lost 4 bases and J 4 bases, leaving 11 bases between the germline ends. The germline V gene encodes CDR1 SGHNT and CDR2 YYREEE (reference sequence). The CDR3 is made up of 13 amino acids. The CDR3 bases are TGTGCCAGCAGCCACCAGTCGCCCTATGGCTACACCTTC. This translates into CASSHQSPYGYTF.

The V gene is TRBV18, the J gene TRBJ1-1; TRBD1 aligns across 9 bases. V lost 2 bases, J lost 4 bases, and 2 bases stayed unmatched. CDR3 length: 14 amino acids. The germline gives CDR1 KGHSH, CDR2 LQKENI. Here the CDR3 DNA reads TGTGCCAGCTCACCATGGGACAGGGTCACTGAAGCTTTCTTT. This translates into CASSPWDRVTEAFF.

The chain has TRBV18 and TRBJ2-7; possible D gene TRBD1, 5 bases. The CDR3 consists of 14 residues. Germline-derived CDR1 and CDR2 are KGHSH and LQKENI. Deletions cut 3 bases from V and 5 bases from J, with 14 bases between. Here the CDR3 DNA reads TGTGCCAGCTCACCCCAACAGGAAGGGGACGAGCAGTACTTC. This encodes CASSPQQEGDEQYF.

J is TRBJ2-2 and V is TRBV19; D perhaps matches TRBD2 (5 bases). V lost 5 bases to trimming and J lost 4 bases, with 20 bases between them. The CDR3 loop spans 17 amino acids. Germline CDR1 is LNHDA and CDR2 is SQIVND (reference sequence). DNA of the CDR3: TGTGCCAGTAGTCGAAGGGCGGACTCTTATCCCACCGGGGAGCTGTTTTTT. The encoded protein is CASSRRADSYPTGELFF.

V and J are TRBV30 and TRBJ1-5; TRBD1 is a possible D gene (5 bases). V lost 1 base to trimming and J lost 4 bases, with 14 bases between them. CDR3 length equals 15 residues. Germline V gene sequence: CDR1 GTSNPN, CDR2 SVGIG (reference sequence). CDR3 in amino acids: CAWSGTSWGNQPQHF. The CDR3 coding sequence is TGTGCCTGGAGTGGGACTAGTTGGGGGAATCAGCCCCAGCATTTT.

The V and J genes are TRBV5-4 and TRBJ1-1, with no clear D. There are 15 residues in the CDR3. The germline gives CDR1 SGHNT, CDR2 YYREEE (reference sequence). Trimming removed 6 bases at V and 1 base at J, with 16 bases between. CDR3 in amino acids: CASTPWETGNTEAFF. As DNA, the CDR3 is TGTGCCAGCACCCCTTGGGAGACCGGGAACACTGAAGCTTTCTTT.